Sequencing of this T cell receptor beta chain was carried out in a study of blood T cell repertoires in COVID-19. Whole-study context: Sources were T cells, B-cell-depleted T cells, or PBMCs; the material itself was cDNA or gDNA.

The CDR3 is made up of 12 amino acids. Trimming cost V 1 base and J 8 bases, with 8 bases left between them. Germline V gene data show CDR1 as SGHVS and CDR2 as FQNEAQ. The assay was immunoSEQ multiplex PCR, and TCRdb's table has in-frame clones only and misses some. The profile shows tens of thousands of clones, around 80% of them singletons. Sequenced: peripheral blood. V gene TRBV7-8 combines with J gene TRBJ1-2; D is unresolved. The clonotype was recovered from a human donor in a cohort sampled during active COVID-19. The CDR3 loop reads CASSLGGQGYTF. The CDR3 nucleotides are TGTGCCAGCAGCTTAGGAGGTCAGGGCTACACCTTC. Based on the CDR3 plus reference TRBV7-8 and TRBJ1-2, the full variable domain is GAGVSQSPRYKVAKRGQDVALRCDPISGHVSLFWYQQALGQGPEFLTYFQNEAQLDKSGLPSDRFFAERPEGSVSTLKIQRTQQEDSAVYLCASSLGGQGYTFGSGTRLTVV.